The rows below give T cell receptor beta chains drawn from one sample of a study of blood T cell repertoires in COVID-19. TCRdb keeps only in-frame clones here, not all; method: immunoSEQ multiplex PCR. Counted here are around 220,000 clones, roughly 90% occurring once; the ten biggest clones make up roughly 15%. Material for sequencing was PBMCs or T cells enriched from blood (not recorded which). Receptors were obtained from a man aged 25-40 years who had been exposed to COVID-19. Both conserved end residues are part of each CDR3. A D gene is named only where the DNA matches it firmly. Where a row states a size, it is once, few, many or the class of an expanded clone; other rows omit it.

v_call	d_call	j_call	clone_size	cdr3_nt	cdr3_aa
TRBV2	NA	TRBJ2-2	NA	TGTGCCCTTCGGCGGGGGCCAAACACCGGGGAGCTGTTTTTT	CALRRGPNTGELFF
TRBV30	TRBD1	TRBJ1-6	NA	TGTGCCTGGGCCGGACAGGGTGGTTCACCCCTCCACTTT	CAWAGQGGSPLHF
TRBV5-6	NA	TRBJ1-3	NA	TGTGCCAGCAGCGCCGGACTCGGGGCTGGAAACACCATATATTTT	CASSAGLGAGNTIYF
TRBV5-1	TRBD2	TRBJ2-5	NA	TGCGCCAGCAGCTTGTATAGCGGGGGGGCCCTTCGAGAGACCCAGTACTTC	CASSLYSGGALRETQYF
TRBV15	NA	TRBJ1-4	NA	TGTGCCACCAGCAGAGGAACTATTAATGAAAAACTGTTTTTT	CATSRGTINEKLFF
TRBV5-1	NA	TRBJ2-2	once	TGCGCCAGCAGCTTGTTTCGAGGGCCCACCGGGGAGCTGTTTTTT	CASSLFRGPTGELFF
TRBV29-1	NA	TRBJ1-1	NA	TGCAGCGTTCGGTTTGACACTGAAGCTTTCTTT	CSVRFDTEAFF
TRBV7-2	NA	TRBJ1-2	once	TGTGCCAGCAGCTTAGGAGGGCAGTTGGAGGGGTATGGCTACACCTTC	CASSLGGQLEGYGYTF
TRBV21-1	NA	TRBJ2-4	NA	TGTGCCAGCAGCCACCCTGGCGGGGGGGGAAACATTCAGTACTTC	CASSHPGGGGNIQYF
TRBV4-3	NA	TRBJ1-1	NA	TGCGCCAGCAGCCAAGGGAGGAGGGAAGCTTTCTTT	CASSQGRREAFF
TRBV3-1/TRBV3-2	NA	TRBJ1-5	NA	TGTGCCAGCAGCCAAGTTCAGGGTCCCCAGCATTTT	CASSQVQGPQHF
TRBV28	TRBD1	TRBJ1-1	NA	TGTGCCAGCAGTCTACAGGGGAGTGTGGTGAACACTGAAGCTTTCTTT	CASSLQGSVVNTEAFF
TRBV4-1	TRBD1	TRBJ2-7	once	TGCGCCAGCAGCCAAGGGGGACAGGGGTTCTACGAGCAGTACTTC	CASSQGGQGFYEQYF
TRBV28	TRBD1	TRBJ2-7	once	TGTGCCAGCAGCCTCACTCCGGGACAGGGGCTCTACGAGCAGTACTTC	CASSLTPGQGLYEQYF
TRBV30	NA	TRBJ1-2	NA	TGTGCCTGGAGTGAGGACAGCTACTATGGCTACACCTTC	CAWSEDSYYGYTF
TRBV10-3	TRBD1	TRBJ2-7	NA	TGTGCCATCAGGAGGGGGACAGGGGATGCAGGTACGGGCGAGCAGTACTTC	CAIRRGTGDAGTGEQYF
TRBV5-1	TRBD1	TRBJ2-1	NA	TGCGCCAGCAGCTTGCCCGGGACAGGGGGTAACAATGAGCAGTTCTTC	CASSLPGTGGNNEQFF
TRBV27	TRBD1	TRBJ1-2	NA	TGTGCCACCTCCCAAACAGGGGGGGACTATGGCTACACCTTC	CATSQTGGDYGYTF
TRBV2	TRBD1	TRBJ2-1	NA	TGTGCCAGCAGGGTAGGACAGGGGGCCTTCAATGAGCAGTTCTTC	CASRVGQGAFNEQFF
TRBV27	TRBD2	TRBJ2-2	NA	TGTGCCAGCAGCTGGACTAGCGGGGGGATCGGGGAGCTGTTTTTT	CASSWTSGGIGELFF
TRBV7-9	TRBD2	TRBJ2-3	NA	TGTGCCAGCTCGCGGGGGGACCTTTCATCTAGCACAGATACGCAGTATTTT	CASSRGDLSSSTDTQYF
TRBV7-2	NA	TRBJ1-5	NA	TGTGCCAGCAGCTTAGACAAGAATCAGCCCCAGCATTTT	CASSLDKNQPQHF
TRBV11-2	NA	TRBJ1-6	NA	TGTGCCAGCAGCTCTTGGGGCCGGAATTCACCCCTCCACTTT	CASSSWGRNSPLHF
TRBV5-4	NA	TRBJ1-6	NA	TGTGCCAGCAGCTTACCCAGGGATAATTCACCCCTCCACTTT	CASSLPRDNSPLHF
TRBV5-4	NA	TRBJ2-7	NA	TGTGCCAGCAGCCCGATGACAGGATCCTACGAGCAGTACTTC	CASSPMTGSYEQYF
TRBV5-6	TRBD1	TRBJ2-7	few	TGTGCCAGCAGCGACCTCTCCGGGACAGGGTGGGCGAGCTCCTACGAGCAGTACTTC	CASSDLSGTGWASSYEQYF
TRBV9	NA	TRBJ2-1	NA	TGTGCCAGCAGCCCCCGGGGAGTACCTAATGAGCAGTTCTTC	CASSPRGVPNEQFF
TRBV5-4	NA	TRBJ1-2	NA	TGTGCCAGCAGCTTGGGTCTAAACAGGGCGTTTTACGGCTACACCTTC	CASSLGLNRAFYGYTF
TRBV6-5	NA	TRBJ1-2	NA	TGTGCCACCGCGAAGGGGGATGGCTACACCTTC	CATAKGDGYTF
TRBV4-1	TRBD2	TRBJ2-3	NA	TGCGCCAGCAGCCACGATAGGGGACTAGGAAGCACAGATACGCAGTATTTT	CASSHDRGLGSTDTQYF
TRBV27	TRBD1	TRBJ1-4	NA	TGTGCCAGCAGTTTATCACCCGGACAGGGTGGGGAAAAACTGTTTTTT	CASSLSPGQGGEKLFF
TRBV7-9	NA	TRBJ2-7	NA	TGTGCCAGCAGCTTCCCCGGGGAGCAGTACTTC	CASSFPGEQYF
TRBV11-1	NA	TRBJ2-1	NA	TGTGCCAGCAGCGGGGGCCTCAGTAATGCCTACAATGAGCAGTTCTTC	CASSGGLSNAYNEQFF
TRBV7-9	NA	TRBJ1-2	NA	TGTGCTTACCAGGACTATGGCTACACCTTC	CAYQDYGYTF
TRBV4-3	NA	TRBJ1-2	NA	TGCGCCAGCAGCCAAGGTCCGAGACAGGAATATGGCTACACCTTC	CASSQGPRQEYGYTF
TRBV7-5	NA	TRBJ1-5	few	NA	CVRSFGQGAYDSNQPQHF
TRBV6-5	TRBD1	TRBJ2-7	NA	TGTGCCAGCAGTTTTGACAGGGGAAGCGAGCAGTACTTC	CASSFDRGSEQYF
TRBV19	NA	TRBJ2-5	NA	TGTGCCAGTAGTATCTCGGCAGGGGCGTACCAAGAGACCCAGTACTTC	CASSISAGAYQETQYF
TRBV7-2	TRBD2	TRBJ2-7	NA	TGTGCCAGCAGCGTCGGCGGGACTAGCGGGGGGGCCGACGAGCAGTACTTC	CASSVGGTSGGADEQYF
TRBV3-1/TRBV3-2	NA	TRBJ1-2	NA	TGTGCCAGCAGCCAAGCTGGGGGGAGCTATGGCTACACCTTC	CASSQAGGSYGYTF
TRBV6-5	NA	TRBJ2-1	NA	TGTGCCAGCAGTTACTCGTTGTCCACCTACCACAATGAGCAGTTCTTC	CASSYSLSTYHNEQFF
TRBV18	NA	TRBJ1-3	NA	TGTGCCAGCTCACGAACCGATAGGACAGCAGGAAACACCATATATTTT	CASSRTDRTAGNTIYF
TRBV19	TRBD2	TRBJ2-2	once	TGTGCCAGTAGTATCGTTCGCGGGGGGGCCGACACCGGGGAGCTGTTTTTT	CASSIVRGGADTGELFF
TRBV6-2/TRBV6-3	NA	TRBJ2-7	NA	TGTGCCAGCAGTTACGATAGCGCGAGCTCCTACGAGCAGTACTTC	CASSYDSASSYEQYF
TRBV3-1/TRBV3-2	NA	TRBJ2-3	NA	TGTGCCAGCAGCCAAGGGTCAGGGGATACGCAGTATTTT	CASSQGSGDTQYF
TRBV30	NA	TRBJ1-1	NA	TGTGCCTGGAGTGTACCTGGGGCGAACACTGAAGCTTTCTTT	CAWSVPGANTEAFF
TRBV2	TRBD1	TRBJ1-2	NA	TGTGCCAGCAGCGTCGACAGGGTCCCTAACTATGGCTACACCTTC	CASSVDRVPNYGYTF
TRBV19	NA	TRBJ1-3	NA	TGTGCCAGTAGCCCCTCCCCTGGGACAACTGGAAACACCATATATTTT	CASSPSPGTTGNTIYF
TRBV5-4	TRBD2	TRBJ2-7	NA	TGTGCCAGCAGCTTGGATCCGGGACTAGCTTACGAGCAGTACTTC	CASSLDPGLAYEQYF
TRBV3-1/TRBV3-2	NA	TRBJ2-3	once	TGTGCCAGCAGCCCTAGGACTCGAAGCACAGATACGCAGTATTTT	CASSPRTRSTDTQYF
TRBV5-4	TRBD2	TRBJ2-5	NA	TGTGCCAGCAGCTTCCCCTTGGGGGGGACCCAAGAGACCCAGTACTTC	CASSFPLGGTQETQYF
TRBV30	NA	TRBJ1-1	few	TGTGCCTGGAGTAAGACCACTAACGCTGAAGCTTTCTTT	CAWSKTTNAEAFF